These T cell receptor beta chains were read from a single sample in a study of T cells in Graves' hyperthyroidism and ophthalmopathy. A single record per CDR3 protein comes from TCRdb applying MiXCR to the multiplex PCR reads. Of approximately 510,000 distinct CDR3 sequences listed, around 20% are singletons. The sample consisted of blood. These receptors were collected from a man between 18 and 35 years old with Graves' hyperthyroidism. CDR3s include the opening cysteine and the closing phenylalanine or tryptophan. Each record gives: clone size, D gene, J gene, CDR3 length, V gene, CDR3 DNA, CDR3 protein. The D gene is left open where the match is weak. Only some rows state a clone size, as once, few, many or a class for expanded clones.

size: many; D: .; J: TRBJ1-1; length: 13; V: TRBV7-8; DNA: TGTGCCAGCAGCTTCAAGATAGACACTGAAGCTTTCTTT; CDR3: CASSFKIDTEAFF
size: many; D: .; J: TRBJ1-1; length: 13; V: TRBV6-1; DNA: TGTGCCAGTGAAGGGGGGTTGAACACTGAAGCTTTCTTT; CDR3: CASEGGLNTEAFF
size: many; D: .; J: TRBJ1-1; length: 11; V: TRBV6-1; DNA: TGTGCCAGCCCGGGAGGAACTGAAGCTTTCTTT; CDR3: CASPGGTEAFF
size: few; D: .; J: TRBJ1-5; length: 14; V: TRBV6-5; DNA: TGTGCCAGCAGTTTTCCGGGGGTAGGTCAGCCCCAGCATTTT; CDR3: CASSFPGVGQPQHF
size: many; D: TRBD2; J: TRBJ2-5; length: 15; V: TRBV6-1; DNA: TGTGCCAGCAGTGAATCAGCGGGGGGGCCACAGACCCAGTACTTC; CDR3: CASSESAGGPQTQYF
size: many; D: TRBD2; J: TRBJ2-5; length: 13; V: TRBV12-3/TRBV12-4; DNA: TGTGCCAGCAGCGCACTAGCGGGGGGGCCCCAGTACTTC; CDR3: CASSALAGGPQYF
size: many; D: .; J: TRBJ1-2; length: 13; V: TRBV19; DNA: TGTGCCAGTAGTATCGGGGCAAACTATGGCTACACCTTC; CDR3: CASSIGANYGYTF
size: many; D: .; J: TRBJ1-5; length: 15; V: TRBV27; DNA: TGTGCCAGGTTAGGCTGGGCCGCAGGGAATCAGCCCCAGCATTTT; CDR3: CARLGWAAGNQPQHF
size: many; D: .; J: TRBJ1-1; length: 17; V: TRBV6-1; DNA: TGTGCCAGCAGTGGCCCACGGGGGCGAGAGGTTAACACTGAAGCTTTCTTT; CDR3: CASSGPRGREVNTEAFF
size: .; D: .; J: TRBJ2-6; length: 16; V: TRBV12-3/TRBV12-4; DNA: TGTGCCAGCAGCTCCGGGTTCGGATCCGGGGCCAACGTCCTGACTTTC; CDR3: CASSSGFGSGANVLTF
size: many; D: .; J: TRBJ2-5; length: 15; V: TRBV6-2/TRBV6-3; DNA: TGTGCCAGCAGTTCGGCCCGCAGTGGGAAGGAGACCCAGTACTTC; CDR3: CASSSARSGKETQYF
size: .; D: .; J: TRBJ2-2; length: 14; V: TRBV6-5; DNA: TGTGCCAGCAGTTCCCCTAGGGACACCGGGGAGCTGTTTTTT; CDR3: CASSSPRDTGELFF
size: many; D: .; J: TRBJ1-1; length: 13; V: TRBV6-1; DNA: TGTGCCAGCAGTGACAGTATGAACACTGAAGCTTTCTTT; CDR3: CASSDSMNTEAFF
size: many; D: .; J: TRBJ2-7; length: 13; V: TRBV28; DNA: TGTGCCAGCAGTTTACTGGGGACGGGCGAGCAGTACTTC; CDR3: CASSLLGTGEQYF
size: few; D: .; J: TRBJ2-7; length: 11; V: TRBV27; DNA: TGTGCCAGCAGTGGGGCGGGGGAGCAGTACTTC; CDR3: CASSGAGEQYF
size: .; D: .; J: TRBJ2-7; length: 11; V: TRBV6-2/TRBV6-3; DNA: TGTGCCAGCGTCGGCTCCTACGAGCAGTACTTC; CDR3: CASVGSYEQYF
size: .; D: TRBD1; J: TRBJ1-6; length: 14; V: TRBV6-2/TRBV6-3; DNA: TGTGCCAGCAGTCGACAGGGGGCGAATTCACCCCTCCACTTT; CDR3: CASSRQGANSPLHF
size: many; D: TRBD1; J: TRBJ1-2; length: 12; V: TRBV6-5; DNA: TGTGCCAGCAGTACAGGGGACTATGGCTACACCTTC; CDR3: CASSTGDYGYTF
size: many; D: TRBD1; J: TRBJ2-5; length: 15; V: TRBV20-1; DNA: TGCAGTGCTAGAGATAGGGACAGCTTGGGGGAGACCCAGTACTTC; CDR3: CSARDRDSLGETQYF
size: .; D: TRBD1; J: TRBJ1-2; length: 13; V: TRBV12-3/TRBV12-4; DNA: TGTGCCAGCAGTATAGGACAGGATTATGGCTACACCTTC; CDR3: CASSIGQDYGYTF
size: many; D: .; J: TRBJ2-5; length: 13; V: TRBV12-3/TRBV12-4; DNA: TGTGCCAGCAGTTTCGGAAGAGCGTTGACCCAGTACTTC; CDR3: CASSFGRALTQYF
size: once; D: TRBD1; J: TRBJ1-5; length: 14; V: TRBV24-1; DNA: TGTGCCACCAGTGATCCAGGGGGGCATCAGCCCCAGCATTTT; CDR3: CATSDPGGHQPQHF
size: .; D: .; J: TRBJ1-5; length: 15; V: TRBV19; DNA: TGTGCCAGTAGTGGGGCGGGGGTCGGCAATCAGCCTCAGCATTTT; CDR3: CASSGAGVGNQPQHF
size: .; D: .; J: TRBJ2-5; length: 15; V: TRBV6-5; DNA: TGTGCCAGCAGTCACAGGGTCCTACTAAGGGAGACCCAGTACTTC; CDR3: CASSHRVLLRETQYF
size: many; D: .; J: TRBJ1-2; length: 14; V: TRBV28; DNA: TGTGCCAGCAGTTTAACGGGGTTATGGGTTGGCTACACCTTC; CDR3: CASSLTGLWVGYTF
size: many; D: .; J: TRBJ2-2; length: 14; V: TRBV27; DNA: TGTGCCAGCAGTTCCCCCCCGAACACCGGGGAGCTGTTTTTT; CDR3: CASSSPPNTGELFF
size: .; D: TRBD2; J: TRBJ2-7; length: 15; V: TRBV11-2; DNA: TGTGCCAGCAGCCCCCCCGGGAGGCTAACCTACGAGCAGTACTTC; CDR3: CASSPPGRLTYEQYF
size: .; D: .; J: TRBJ1-1; length: 12; V: TRBV20-1; DNA: TGCAGTGTCACGGGAACGAACACTGAAGCTTTCTTT; CDR3: CSVTGTNTEAFF
size: many; D: TRBD1; J: TRBJ2-2; length: 14; V: TRBV12-3/TRBV12-4; DNA: TGTGCCACCACGGACAGGGCGAACACCGGGGAGCTGTTTTTT; CDR3: CATTDRANTGELFF
size: many; D: .; J: TRBJ1-2; length: 15; V: TRBV19; DNA: TGTGCCAGTAGTGAGGACTTAAGGCTCAACTATGGCTACACCTTC; CDR3: CASSEDLRLNYGYTF
size: many; D: .; J: TRBJ2-7; length: 18; V: TRBV2; DNA: TGTGCCAGCAGTGAATTGGTCCAAGGCCTCGGAGGTTACTACGAGCAGTACTTC; CDR3: CASSELVQGLGGYYEQYF
size: .; D: TRBD2; J: TRBJ2-7; length: 13; V: TRBV6-1; DNA: TGTGCCAGCAGTAGCGGGATCTTCTACGAGCAGTACTTC; CDR3: CASSSGIFYEQYF
size: few; D: TRBD1; J: TRBJ2-3; length: 21; V: TRBV10-1; DNA: TGCGCCAGCAGTGAGTGGGGTCTGACAGGGAAATTTTTAGGAAGCACAGATACGCAGTATTTT; CDR3: CASSEWGLTGKFLGSTDTQYF
size: few; D: TRBD2; J: TRBJ2-5; length: 14; V: TRBV12-3/TRBV12-4; DNA: TGTGCCAGCAGGACCGGACTAGGCCAAGAGACCCAGTACTTC; CDR3: CASRTGLGQETQYF
size: .; D: TRBD1; J: TRBJ2-5; length: 15; V: TRBV12-3/TRBV12-4; DNA: TGTGCCAGCAGTTTGTCGACAGGGGGCGCGCAAACCCAGTACTTC; CDR3: CASSLSTGGAQTQYF
size: many; D: TRBD1; J: TRBJ2-2; length: 15; V: TRBV5-1; DNA: TGCGCCAGCAGCCAAACGACAGGGCCCACCGGGGAGCTGTTTTTT; CDR3: CASSQTTGPTGELFF
size: many; D: TRBD1; J: TRBJ1-6; length: 14; V: TRBV12-3/TRBV12-4; DNA: TGTGCCAGCAGAGTGGGACAGAGGAATTCACCCCTCCACTTT; CDR3: CASRVGQRNSPLHF
size: many; D: .; J: TRBJ1-2; length: 14; V: TRBV20-1; DNA: TGCAGTGCTATCGGTGGGGGAGTAGACTATGGCTACACCTTC; CDR3: CSAIGGGVDYGYTF
size: many; D: TRBD1; J: TRBJ1-2; length: 18; V: TRBV5-1; DNA: TGCGCCAGCAACCCCGGTGGGAATCGGGACAGAAGGTCCTATGGCTACACCTTC; CDR3: CASNPGGNRDRRSYGYTF
size: .; D: TRBD2; J: TRBJ2-7; length: 12; V: TRBV14; DNA: TGTGCCAGCAGCCCCATGAGCGGGGCTCAGTACTTC; CDR3: CASSPMSGAQYF
size: many; D: .; J: TRBJ1-5; length: 14; V: TRBV2; DNA: TGTGCCAGCAGGCTCGCAGGGCAAGGACAGCCCCAGCATTTT; CDR3: CASRLAGQGQPQHF
size: .; D: .; J: TRBJ1-1; length: 15; V: TRBV12-5; DNA: TGTGCTAGTGGTCTCCTTTCGGGAAAGAACACTGAAGCTTTCTTC; CDR3: CASGLLSGKNTEAFF
size: many; D: .; J: TRBJ2-7; length: 15; V: TRBV2; DNA: TGTGCCAGCAGTGAAGCGCGGCTAGCGAAGGGCGAGCAGTACTTC; CDR3: CASSEARLAKGEQYF
size: many; D: TRBD1; J: TRBJ2-7; length: 14; V: TRBV20-1; DNA: TGCAGTGCTAGATATATGACAGGGGCCGGGGAGCAGTACTTC; CDR3: CSARYMTGAGEQYF
size: few; D: .; J: TRBJ1-2; length: 12; V: TRBV30; DNA: TGTGCCTGGAGTGTGGGGGTACGTGGCTACACCTTC; CDR3: CAWSVGVRGYTF